This is a list of T cell receptor beta chains from one sample in a study of CD8 T cells in Susac syndrome. TCRdb re-called the immunoSEQ multiplex PCR reads with MiXCR, one entry per CDR3 protein. The sample has about 130,000 distinct CDR3 sequences; approximately 89% are singletons. Material: CD8+ T cells from PBMCs. Receptors were obtained from a human donor with multiple sclerosis. CDR3s include the opening cysteine and the closing phenylalanine or tryptophan. Fields, in order: clone size, V gene, D gene, J gene, CDR3 DNA, CDR3 protein. A D gene is named only where the DNA matches it firmly. Some rows mark clone size as missing; the rest say once, few, many or name a class of expanded clone.

clone size: -; V gene: TRBV27; D gene: -; J gene: TRBJ1-2; CDR3 DNA: TGTGCCAGCAGAATCGGGGGAGACGACTATGGCTACACCTTC; CDR3 protein: CASRIGGDDYGYTF
clone size: -; V gene: TRBV12-3/TRBV12-4; D gene: TRBD2; J gene: TRBJ2-1; CDR3 DNA: TGTGCCACGGTGCGGGAGGGTTACAATGAGCAGTTCTTC; CDR3 protein: CATVREGYNEQFF
clone size: once; V gene: TRBV3-1; D gene: -; J gene: TRBJ2-7; CDR3 DNA: TGTGCCAGCAGCCAGGGACAATTGGACTACGAGCAGTACTTC; CDR3 protein: CASSQGQLDYEQYF
clone size: few; V gene: TRBV7-2; D gene: -; J gene: TRBJ1-1; CDR3 DNA: TGTGCCAGCAGCTTAGCGAGAGGGGAAGCTTTCTTT; CDR3 protein: CASSLARGEAFF
clone size: -; V gene: TRBV7-9; D gene: -; J gene: TRBJ1-1; CDR3 DNA: TGTGCCAGCAGCTCAGGACTGAGGCTTGAAGCTTTCTTT; CDR3 protein: CASSSGLRLEAFF
clone size: -; V gene: TRBV20-1; D gene: TRBD2; J gene: TRBJ2-7; CDR3 DNA: TGCAGTGCTAGAGTGACTAGCGATTCCTACGAGCAGTACTTC; CDR3 protein: CSARVTSDSYEQYF
clone size: -; V gene: TRBV10-3; D gene: -; J gene: TRBJ1-2; CDR3 DNA: TGTGCCATCAGTGACGAGGGGCAGGCAAGTGGCTACACCTTC; CDR3 protein: CAISDEGQASGYTF
clone size: -; V gene: TRBV10-3; D gene: -; J gene: TRBJ1-1; CDR3 DNA: TGTGCCATCGTAGACCCCGGATGGAAGGCTGAAGCTTTCTTT; CDR3 protein: CAIVDPGWKAEAFF
clone size: once; V gene: TRBV12-3/TRBV12-4; D gene: -; J gene: TRBJ1-2; CDR3 DNA: TGTGCCAGCAGCCCAAGGAAGGGCTATGGCTACACCTTC; CDR3 protein: CASSPRKGYGYTF
clone size: -; V gene: TRBV20-1; D gene: TRBD2; J gene: TRBJ2-7; CDR3 DNA: TGCAGTGCTAGGGTGCGGGAGTATACCTACGAGCAGTACTTC; CDR3 protein: CSARVREYTYEQYF
clone size: -; V gene: TRBV19; D gene: -; J gene: TRBJ1-2; CDR3 DNA: TGTGCCAGTAGTATCGGGAGGGGCCACGGCTACACCTTC; CDR3 protein: CASSIGRGHGYTF
clone size: -; V gene: TRBV7-9; D gene: -; J gene: TRBJ1-2; CDR3 DNA: TGTGCCAGCAGTCCGAGTGGCTACACCTTC; CDR3 protein: CASSPSGYTF
clone size: -; V gene: TRBV29-1; D gene: -; J gene: TRBJ2-2; CDR3 DNA: TGCAGCGTTGTAGGGGCGAACGGGGAGCTGTTTTTT; CDR3 protein: CSVVGANGELFF
clone size: -; V gene: TRBV13; D gene: -; J gene: TRBJ2-7; CDR3 DNA: TGTGCCAGCAGCCTAGCGGGACAGGGGCCCTACGAGCAGTACTTC; CDR3 protein: CASSLAGQGPYEQYF
clone size: -; V gene: TRBV4-1; D gene: -; J gene: TRBJ1-2; CDR3 DNA: TGCGCCAGCAGCCAAGCGTTAGCACTTGAGGAAGGCTACACCTTC; CDR3 protein: CASSQALALEEGYTF
clone size: -; V gene: TRBV6-5; D gene: -; J gene: TRBJ2-6; CDR3 DNA: TGTGCCAGCAGTTACTCGATTTCTGGGGCCAACGTCCTGACTTTC; CDR3 protein: CASSYSISGANVLTF
clone size: -; V gene: TRBV2; D gene: -; J gene: TRBJ1-2; CDR3 DNA: TGTGCCAGCAGGGAGGGGGATTTGGAAGGCTACACCTTC; CDR3 protein: CASREGDLEGYTF
clone size: -; V gene: TRBV20-1; D gene: -; J gene: TRBJ2-1; CDR3 DNA: TGCAGTGCTAGAGGGATTGGGGGAGACTCCTACAATGAGCAGTTCTTC; CDR3 protein: CSARGIGGDSYNEQFF
clone size: -; V gene: TRBV7-9; D gene: -; J gene: TRBJ1-2; CDR3 DNA: TGTGCCAGCAGCCCCCGGACTCTGTATGACTACACCTTC; CDR3 protein: CASSPRTLYDYTF
clone size: -; V gene: TRBV20-1; D gene: -; J gene: TRBJ2-3; CDR3 DNA: TGCAGTGCCGTGGACAGTAGCACAGATACGCAGTATTTT; CDR3 protein: CSAVDSSTDTQYF
clone size: -; V gene: TRBV2; D gene: -; J gene: TRBJ2-7; CDR3 DNA: TGTGCCAGCAGTGATTTCCCGGAGCAGTACTTC; CDR3 protein: CASSDFPEQYF
clone size: -; V gene: TRBV19; D gene: -; J gene: TRBJ2-1; CDR3 DNA: TGTGCCAGTGGTCAGGGGTCCTACAATGAGCAGTTCTTC; CDR3 protein: CASGQGSYNEQFF
clone size: -; V gene: TRBV9; D gene: TRBD1; J gene: TRBJ1-2; CDR3 DNA: TGTGCCAGCAGCGTAACCGGGACAGACTATGGCTACACCTTC; CDR3 protein: CASSVTGTDYGYTF
clone size: -; V gene: TRBV29-1; D gene: -; J gene: TRBJ1-2; CDR3 DNA: TGCAGCGGGGGGGACCATGGTGGGGGCTACACCTTC; CDR3 protein: CSGGDHGGGYTF
clone size: once; V gene: TRBV12-3/TRBV12-4; D gene: -; J gene: TRBJ2-1; CDR3 DNA: TGTGCCAGCAATTTAATGGGGAATGAGCAGTTCTTC; CDR3 protein: CASNLMGNEQFF
clone size: -; V gene: TRBV5-1; D gene: -; J gene: TRBJ2-7; CDR3 DNA: TGCGCCAGCAGCTCGGTCGAAGCTCCGGGCGGATTCTACGAGCAGTACTTC; CDR3 protein: CASSSVEAPGGFYEQYF
clone size: -; V gene: TRBV20-1; D gene: -; J gene: TRBJ1-1; CDR3 DNA: TGCAGTGTCACATACCGACAGAAAGCTTTCTTT; CDR3 protein: CSVTYRQKAFF
clone size: -; V gene: TRBV6-4; D gene: TRBD2; J gene: TRBJ2-1; CDR3 DNA: TGTGCCAGCAGTGTTTCCGGGAGGACCAATGAGCAGTTCTTC; CDR3 protein: CASSVSGRTNEQFF
clone size: -; V gene: TRBV7-6; D gene: -; J gene: TRBJ2-7; CDR3 DNA: TGTGCCAGCAGCCTAGGGACTTCCCTCGAGCAGTACTTC; CDR3 protein: CASSLGTSLEQYF
clone size: -; V gene: TRBV19; D gene: -; J gene: TRBJ2-5; CDR3 DNA: TGTGCCAGTGGATATCGGGCAAACCAAGAGACCCAGTACTTC; CDR3 protein: CASGYRANQETQYF
clone size: once; V gene: TRBV19; D gene: TRBD2; J gene: TRBJ2-1; CDR3 DNA: TGTGCCAGTAGTATACTAGCGGGAGCTATCTACAATGAGCAGTTCTTC; CDR3 protein: CASSILAGAIYNEQFF
clone size: -; V gene: TRBV7-9; D gene: -; J gene: TRBJ1-1; CDR3 DNA: TGTGCCAGCAGCCAGGCGCTTGGGGAGCTCACTGAAGCTTTCTTT; CDR3 protein: CASSQALGELTEAFF
clone size: -; V gene: TRBV11-2; D gene: -; J gene: TRBJ2-1; CDR3 DNA: TGTGCCAGCTGGCGGAGCAATGAGCAGTTCTTC; CDR3 protein: CASWRSNEQFF
clone size: -; V gene: TRBV30; D gene: -; J gene: TRBJ1-1; CDR3 DNA: TGTGCCTGGAGTGTACTTCCACCCCGGAGCACTGAAGCTTTCTTT; CDR3 protein: CAWSVLPPRSTEAFF
clone size: -; V gene: TRBV5-6; D gene: -; J gene: TRBJ1-1; CDR3 DNA: TGTGCCAGCAGCCTTCGACAGGCCCCTACTGAAGCTTTCTTT; CDR3 protein: CASSLRQAPTEAFF
clone size: -; V gene: TRBV7-6; D gene: -; J gene: TRBJ2-7; CDR3 DNA: TGTGCCAGCAGCCCAACGGACGGAGCCTACGAGCAGTACTTC; CDR3 protein: CASSPTDGAYEQYF
clone size: -; V gene: TRBV30; D gene: -; J gene: TRBJ2-1; CDR3 DNA: TGTGCCTGGAGTCGGGTAGGGGTAGGTCGCAATGAGCAGTTCTTC; CDR3 protein: CAWSRVGVGRNEQFF
clone size: -; V gene: TRBV7-8; D gene: TRBD2; J gene: TRBJ2-7; CDR3 DNA: TGTGCCAGCAGCTTTAGGACTAGCTCTGGGTACTACGAGCAGTACTTC; CDR3 protein: CASSFRTSSGYYEQYF
clone size: few; V gene: TRBV6-4; D gene: TRBD2; J gene: TRBJ2-2; CDR3 DNA: TGTGCCAGCAGCGCTCATACTAGCGGGAAGAACACCGGGGAGCTTTTTTTT; CDR3 protein: CASSAHTSGKNTGELFF
clone size: -; V gene: TRBV27; D gene: -; J gene: TRBJ2-4; CDR3 DNA: TGTGCCAGCAGTGAGTTGGCCCGGAGCAACATTCAGTACTTC; CDR3 protein: CASSELARSNIQYF
clone size: -; V gene: TRBV12-3/TRBV12-4; D gene: -; J gene: TRBJ2-5; CDR3 DNA: TGTGCCAGCAGTTCTCTCTGGGAGACCCAGTACTTC; CDR3 protein: CASSSLWETQYF
clone size: -; V gene: TRBV10-3; D gene: -; J gene: TRBJ1-5; CDR3 DNA: TGTGCCATCAGTGAGGGACTCACTAGCAATCAGCCCCAGCATTTT; CDR3 protein: CAISEGLTSNQPQHF
clone size: -; V gene: TRBV20-1; D gene: -; J gene: TRBJ1-2; CDR3 DNA: TGCAGTGCTAGAGATCTCACAGCCTACTATGGCTACACCTTC; CDR3 protein: CSARDLTAYYGYTF
clone size: -; V gene: TRBV28; D gene: -; J gene: TRBJ2-4; CDR3 DNA: TGTGCCAGCAGCCCCCTCCCGGCGGACATTCAGTACTTC; CDR3 protein: CASSPLPADIQYF